This record covers a single T cell receptor (beta chain). The antigen remains undetermined. A junction end diverges from the germline sequence, so it may reflect a read error. Germline-derived CDR1 and CDR2 are SGHAT and FQDESV (reference sequence). This CDR3 contains 16 residues. This specimen comes from a study of cytomegalovirus exposure and HLA in healthy donors. Study-level findings and limits: Owing to their indistinguishability, certain V segments, notably TRBV6-2 and TRBV6-3, were excluded.

A multiplex PCR was run with 60 Vbeta primers and 13 Jbeta primers. Libraries were prepared by immunoSEQ multiplex PCR; TCRdb keeps only in-frame clonotypes and omits some of them. The sample lists about 130,000 clones; around 80% were seen once. The chain couples TRBV11-1 to TRBJ2-6, with D possibly being TRBD1 (5 bases). Sequenced material: PBMCs. The source of this sequence is a female donor in good health and CMV-seronegative. DNA of the CDR3: TGTGCCAGCAGCTTCGGACGGTACTCTGGGGCCAACGGCCTGACTTTC. Residues: CASSFGRYSGANGLTF.